The sequence of this T cell receptor beta chain was determined in a study of immune evolution from preneoplasia to lung adenocarcinoma. Some clones are missing from TCRdb's copy, which holds only in-frame ones; the method was immunoSEQ multiplex PCR. The sample lists approximately 6,800 clones; 85% were seen once. From germline, CDR1 is SGHRS and CDR2 YFSETQ. The CDR3 contains 16 residues. The ends lost 2 bases at V and 8 bases at J; junction bases unmatched: 14. The genes are TRBV5-1 and TRBJ1-1; 8 nucleotides align to TRBD1. The TCR originated in a person aged 50-70 years with lung adenocarcinoma. The sequencing input was FFPE invasive lung adenocarcinoma tissue. The CDR3 sequence: CASSFKWTGTASEAFF. The CDR3 region has the DNA TGCGCCAGCAGCTTCAAGTGGACAGGGACTGCATCAGAAGCTTTCTTT.